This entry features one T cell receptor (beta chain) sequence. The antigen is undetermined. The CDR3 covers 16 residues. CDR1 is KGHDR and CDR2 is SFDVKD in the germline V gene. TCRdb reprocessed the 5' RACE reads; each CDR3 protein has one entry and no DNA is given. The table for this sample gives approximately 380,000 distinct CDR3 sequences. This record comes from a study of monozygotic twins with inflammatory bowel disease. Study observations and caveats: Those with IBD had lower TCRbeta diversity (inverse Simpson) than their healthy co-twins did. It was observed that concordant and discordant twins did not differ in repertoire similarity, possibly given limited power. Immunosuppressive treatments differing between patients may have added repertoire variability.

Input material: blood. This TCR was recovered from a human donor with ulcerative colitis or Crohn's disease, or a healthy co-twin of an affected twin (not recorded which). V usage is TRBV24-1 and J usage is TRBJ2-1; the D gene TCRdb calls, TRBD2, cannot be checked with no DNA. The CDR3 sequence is CATSDLRAGGYNEQFF.